The present T cell receptor (beta chain) was sequenced within a study of control samples from healthy donors and cancer patients (dated by TCRdb to between 2020 and 2021). The CDR3, cysteine through phenylalanine, is 19 amino acids long. Solely the CDR3 DNA is kept, with 57 bases framed from the first base. Per the germline V gene (reference sequence), SEHNR is the CDR1 and FQNEAQ is the CDR2. Relative to germline, V is missing 0 bases and J is missing 0 bases, with 7 bases of the junction outside any gene match. Library preparation employed the immunoSEQ multiplex PCR assay. In TCRdb, the immuneACCESS table is reduced to in-frame sequences with V and J assigned. These tables do not hold every clone; where another copy was compared, an unresolved V gene accounts for under half, and the others remain unexplained. The sample records 150,000 or so clones, 93% of which are singletons. More than 4.5% of the sample lies in the top ten.

Concerning this clone itself: This clone's antigen is unknown. No base quality values were provided; no much bigger clone lies one nucleotide off.

The sequenced material came from blood. The V gene is TRBV7-9 and the J gene is TRBJ1-4; TRBD1 fits 10 bases in the junction. This sequence was found in a man between 18 and 35 years old in good health. In nucleotides, the sequence is TGTGCCAGCAGCTTAGCCGAAGGACAGGGGGAGTCAACTAATGAAAAACTGTTTTTT. This gives the protein CASSLAEGQGESTNEKLFF.